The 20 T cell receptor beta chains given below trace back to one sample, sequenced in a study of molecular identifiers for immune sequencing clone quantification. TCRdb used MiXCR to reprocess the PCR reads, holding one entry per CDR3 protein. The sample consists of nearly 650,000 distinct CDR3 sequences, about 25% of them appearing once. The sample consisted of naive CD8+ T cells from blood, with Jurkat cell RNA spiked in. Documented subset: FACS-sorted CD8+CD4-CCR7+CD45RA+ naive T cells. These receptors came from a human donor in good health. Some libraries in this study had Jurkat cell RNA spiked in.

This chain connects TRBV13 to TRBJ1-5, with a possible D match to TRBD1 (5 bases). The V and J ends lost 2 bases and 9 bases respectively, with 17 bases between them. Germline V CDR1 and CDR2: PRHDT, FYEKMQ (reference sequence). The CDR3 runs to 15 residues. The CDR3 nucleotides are TGTGCCAGCAGCTTACCGGGGCCGGGGCCTCGGCCCCAGCATTTT. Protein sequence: CASSLPGPGPRPQHF.

The CDR3 DNA follows: TGTGCCAGCAGCATCCGGGACTACAGGAATCGGCAGTACTTC. Its translation: CASSIRDYRNRQYF. V is TRBV11-3 and J is TRBJ2-7; 7 bases agree with TRBD2. The CDR3 is 14 amino acids. Germline trimming cut 5 bases from V and 9 bases from J; bases unmatched to any gene: 13. Germline V gives CDR1 SGHNT, CDR2 YENEEA.

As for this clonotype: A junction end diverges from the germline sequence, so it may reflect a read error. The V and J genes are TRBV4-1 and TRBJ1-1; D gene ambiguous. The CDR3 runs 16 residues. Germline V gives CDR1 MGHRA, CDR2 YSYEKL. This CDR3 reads CASSQRTAQLNTVAFF. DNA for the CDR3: TGCGCCAGCAGCCAACGTACGGCGCAGCTAAACACTGTAGCTTTCTTT.

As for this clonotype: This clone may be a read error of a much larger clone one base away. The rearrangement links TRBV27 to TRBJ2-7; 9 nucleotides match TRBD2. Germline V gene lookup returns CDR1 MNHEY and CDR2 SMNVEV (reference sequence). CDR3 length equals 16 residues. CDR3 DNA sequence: TGTGCCAGCCCTATCCCCCTCAGCGGGAGGTACTACGAGCAGCACTTC. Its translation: CASPIPLSGRYYEQHF.

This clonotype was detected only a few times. CDR3 sequence: CAWTITQAGELFF. DNA of the CDR3: TGTGCCTGGACCATAACCCAAGCCGGGGAGCTGTTTTTT. V gene TRBV30 combines with J gene TRBJ2-2; D is unresolved. Per the germline V gene, CDR1 is GTSNPN and CDR2 is SVGIG (reference sequence). V dropped 4 bases and J dropped 6 bases, with 12 bases sitting between them. The CDR3 extends over 13 amino acids.

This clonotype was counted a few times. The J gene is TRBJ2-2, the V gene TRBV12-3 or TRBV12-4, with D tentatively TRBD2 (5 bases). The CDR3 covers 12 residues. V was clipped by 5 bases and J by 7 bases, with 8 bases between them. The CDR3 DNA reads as TGTGCCAGCAGTCCGGGGAACGGGGAGCTGTTTTTT. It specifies CASSPGNGELFF.

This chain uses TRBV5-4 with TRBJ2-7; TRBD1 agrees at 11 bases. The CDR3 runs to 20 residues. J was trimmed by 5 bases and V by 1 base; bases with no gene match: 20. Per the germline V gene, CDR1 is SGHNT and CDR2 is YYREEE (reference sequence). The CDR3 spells CASSLQILDRDRGKGDEQYF. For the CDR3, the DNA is TGTGCCAGCAGCTTGCAGATTTTAGATCGGGACAGGGGGAAAGGTGACGAGCAGTACTTC.

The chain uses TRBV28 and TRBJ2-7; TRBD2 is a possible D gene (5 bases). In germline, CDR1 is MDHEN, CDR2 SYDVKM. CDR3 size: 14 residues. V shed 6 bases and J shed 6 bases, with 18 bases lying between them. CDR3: CASRTLAGIGEQYF. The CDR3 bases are TGTGCCAGCAGAACCTTAGCCGGGATTGGCGAGCAGTACTTC.

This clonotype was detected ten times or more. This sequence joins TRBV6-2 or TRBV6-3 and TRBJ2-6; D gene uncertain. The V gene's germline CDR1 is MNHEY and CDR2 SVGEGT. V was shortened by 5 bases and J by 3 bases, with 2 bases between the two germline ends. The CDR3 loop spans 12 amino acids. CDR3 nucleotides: TGTGCCAGCAGTCTTGGGGCCAACGTCCTGACTTTC. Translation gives CASSLGANVLTF.

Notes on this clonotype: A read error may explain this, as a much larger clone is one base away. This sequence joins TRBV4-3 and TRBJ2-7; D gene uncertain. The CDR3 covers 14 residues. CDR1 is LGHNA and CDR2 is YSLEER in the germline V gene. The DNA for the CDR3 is TGCGCCCGCAGCCAAGAACCAGGAGATTACGAGCAGTACTTC. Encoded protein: CARSQEPGDYEQYF.

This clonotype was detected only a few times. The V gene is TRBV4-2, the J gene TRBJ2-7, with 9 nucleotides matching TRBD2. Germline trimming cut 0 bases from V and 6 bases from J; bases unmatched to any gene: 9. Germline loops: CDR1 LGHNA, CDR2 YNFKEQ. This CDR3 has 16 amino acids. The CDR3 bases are TGTGCCAGCAGCCAAGAGAGAGGGCTAGCGGGAAGCGAGCAGTACTTC. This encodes CASSQERGLAGSEQYF.

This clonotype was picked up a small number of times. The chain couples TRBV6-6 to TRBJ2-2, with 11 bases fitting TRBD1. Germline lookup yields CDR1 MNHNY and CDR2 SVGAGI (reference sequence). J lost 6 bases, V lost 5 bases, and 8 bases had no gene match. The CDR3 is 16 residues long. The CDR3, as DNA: TGTGCCAGCAGTACAGGACAGGGGGCCCCCTCCGGGGAGCTGTTTTTT. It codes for CASSTGQGAPSGELFF.

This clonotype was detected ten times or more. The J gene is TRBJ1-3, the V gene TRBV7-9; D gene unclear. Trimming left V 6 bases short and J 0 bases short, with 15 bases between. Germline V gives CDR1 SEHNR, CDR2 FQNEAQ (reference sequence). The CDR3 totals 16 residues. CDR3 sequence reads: CASSPTTDSSGNTIYF. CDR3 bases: TGTGCCAGCAGTCCGACGACCGATAGCTCTGGAAACACCATATATTTT.

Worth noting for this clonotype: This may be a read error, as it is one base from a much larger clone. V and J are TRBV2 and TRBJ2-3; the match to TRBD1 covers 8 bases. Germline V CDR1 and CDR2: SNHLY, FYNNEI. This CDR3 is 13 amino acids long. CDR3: CAGSGQGLDTQYF. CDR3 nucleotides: TGTGCCGGCAGCGGACAGGGATTAGATACGCAGTATTTT.

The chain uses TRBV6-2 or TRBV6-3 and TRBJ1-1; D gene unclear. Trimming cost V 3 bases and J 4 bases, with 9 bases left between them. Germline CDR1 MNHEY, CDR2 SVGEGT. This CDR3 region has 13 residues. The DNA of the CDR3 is TGTGCCAGCAGTTATGATGGGTTCACTGAAGCTTTCTTT. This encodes CASSYDGFTEAFF.

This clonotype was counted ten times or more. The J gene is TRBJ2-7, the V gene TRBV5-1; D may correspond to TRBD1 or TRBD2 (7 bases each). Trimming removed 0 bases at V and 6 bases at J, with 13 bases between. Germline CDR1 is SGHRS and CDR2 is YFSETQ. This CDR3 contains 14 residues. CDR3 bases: TGCGCCAGCAGCTTGGAGGGAGGGGGCGGCGAGCAGTACTTC. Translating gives CASSLEGGGGEQYF.

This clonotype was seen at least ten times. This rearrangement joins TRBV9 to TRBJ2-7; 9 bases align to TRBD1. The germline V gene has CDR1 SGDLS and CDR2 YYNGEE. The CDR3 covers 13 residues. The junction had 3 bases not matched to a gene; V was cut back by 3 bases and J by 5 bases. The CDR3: CASSAGQGHEQYF. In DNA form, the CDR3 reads TGTGCCAGCAGCGCCGGACAGGGGCACGAGCAGTACTTC.

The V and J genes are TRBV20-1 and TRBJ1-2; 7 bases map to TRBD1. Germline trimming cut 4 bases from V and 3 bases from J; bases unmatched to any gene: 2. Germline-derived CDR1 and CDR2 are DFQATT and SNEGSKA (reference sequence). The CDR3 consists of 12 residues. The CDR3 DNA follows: TGCAGTGCTACCGGGACAGACTATGGCTACACCTTC. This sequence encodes CSATGTDYGYTF.

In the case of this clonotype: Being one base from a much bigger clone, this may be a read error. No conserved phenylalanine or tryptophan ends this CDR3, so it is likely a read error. The CDR3 DNA follows: TGTGCCAGCAGCTCGTCCGGGGCTGACACTGAAGCTTTCTAT. It yields the protein CASSSSGADTEAFY. The rearrangement joins TRBV6-5 to TRBJ1-1; tentative D call: TRBD1 (5 bases). Germline CDR1 is MNHEY and CDR2 is SVGAGI. CDR3 length: 14 residues. V was cut by 6 bases and J by 3 bases, with 14 bases left in between.

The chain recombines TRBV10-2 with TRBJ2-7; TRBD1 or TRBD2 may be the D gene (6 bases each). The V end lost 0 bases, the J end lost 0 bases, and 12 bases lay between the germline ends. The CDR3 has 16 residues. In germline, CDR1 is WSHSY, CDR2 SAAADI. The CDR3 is CASSESPGASSYEQYF. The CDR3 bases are TGCGCCAGCAGTGAGTCCCCGGGGGCGAGCTCCTACGAGCAGTACTTC.